A selection of T cell receptor beta chains follows, all from one sample in a study of PD-1 blockade in classical Hodgkin lymphoma. Repertoires were generated with immunoSEQ multiplex PCR, while TCRdb's copy carries only in-frame clones and drops some. Of tens of thousands of clones listed, 85% to 95% are singletons. The source was peripheral blood mononuclear cells (PBMCs), collected at baseline. The receptors here all came from a human donor with classical Hodgkin lymphoma. Each CDR3 is given with its conserved first and last residue. D genes are given only for firm matches. Clone size, where shown, is once, few, many, or a class for clones that have expanded.

j_gene	d_gene	v_gene	abundance	CDR3aa	CDR3nt
TRBJ2-5	TRBD2	TRBV30	once	CAWSPGSSGLYQETQYF	TGTGCCTGGAGTCCGGGGTCTAGCGGGCTCTACCAAGAGACCCAGTACTTC
TRBJ1-1	.	TRBV5-1	.	CASSTDSNTEAFF	TGCGCCAGCAGCACGGACTCGAACACTGAAGCTTTCTTT
TRBJ1-1	.	TRBV19	.	CATLGRSYTEAFF	TGTGCCACCCTGGGGAGGTCATACACTGAAGCTTTCTTT
TRBJ2-1	TRBD2	TRBV29-1	.	CSVDNFRTSGSNYNEQFF	TGCAGCGTTGATAATTTTAGGACTAGCGGGAGTAACTACAATGAGCAGTTCTTC
TRBJ1-5	.	TRBV10-3	.	CAISEGGRHSNQPQHF	TGTGCCATCAGTGAGGGGGGCAGACATAGCAATCAGCCCCAGCATTTT
TRBJ2-5	TRBD2	TRBV5-1	once	CATGLDSTSETQYF	TGCGCCACGGGACTAGATTCCACCAGCGAGACCCAGTACTTC
TRBJ2-7	.	TRBV10-3	.	CAISESILSWQGYF	TGTGCCATCAGTGAGTCGATTCTCTCGTGGCAGGGGTACTTC
TRBJ2-1	.	TRBV5-4	.	CASSGGSNFGEQFF	TGTGCCAGCAGCGGGGGGAGTAACTTTGGTGAGCAGTTCTTC
TRBJ2-1	.	TRBV11-2	.	CASSLDRGEQFF	TGTGCCAGCAGCTTAGATCGCGGTGAGCAGTTCTTC
TRBJ2-3	.	TRBV11-2	once	CASSSPVRGFYTQYF	TGTGCCAGCAGCTCGCCCGTCCGCGGATTTTATACGCAGTATTTT
TRBJ1-6	TRBD1	TRBV30	.	CAWPYRGNSPLHF	TGTGCCTGGCCGTACAGGGGCAATTCACCCCTCCACTTT
TRBJ1-4	TRBD1	TRBV7-6	.	CASSLSTGGTNEKLFF	TGTGCCAGCAGCTTATCCACAGGGGGGACTAATGAAAAACTGTTTTTT
TRBJ2-1	TRBD2	TRBV7-6	.	CASSLVAGGPNEQFF	TGTGCCAGCAGCTTAGTTGCGGGAGGTCCCAATGAGCAGTTCTTC
TRBJ2-2	.	TRBV29-1	.	CSVEVGPGELFF	TGCAGCGTTGAAGTGGGCCCCGGGGAGCTGTTTTTT
TRBJ2-7	.	TRBV28	.	CASSLRVWRLSYEQYF	TGTGCCAGCAGTTTACGAGTCTGGCGGCTCTCCTACGAGCAGTACTTC
TRBJ2-7	TRBD1	TRBV11-3	.	CASSLVFGQAYEQYF	TGTGCCAGCAGCTTAGTGTTTGGACAGGCCTACGAGCAGTACTTC
TRBJ1-5	TRBD1	TRBV2	.	CASSAGGLASNQPQHF	TGTGCCAGCAGTGCAGGGGGGTTGGCGAGCAATCAGCCCCAGCATTTT
TRBJ2-7	TRBD2	TRBV7-6	.	CASSLGVGTKGYEQYF	TGTGCCAGCAGCTTAGGTGTCGGGACTAAAGGCTACGAGCAGTACTTC
TRBJ1-1	.	TRBV5-1	.	CASSWGSNTEAFF	TGCGCCAGCAGCTGGGGGTCAAACACTGAAGCTTTCTTT
TRBJ2-5	.	TRBV2	few	CATQRGVGIQETQYF	TGTGCCACTCAAAGGGGGGTGGGCATCCAAGAGACCCAGTACTTC
TRBJ2-6	.	TRBV30	.	CAWIRGRVTSGANVLTF	TGTGCCTGGATACGGGGCAGGGTAACCTCTGGGGCCAACGTCCTGACTTTC
TRBJ1-6	TRBD1	TRBV9	.	CASSEEGTENSPLHF	TGTGCCAGCAGCGAAGAGGGGACAGAGAATTCACCCCTCCACTTT
TRBJ2-1	TRBD2	TRBV14	.	CASSQGVAGGWNEQFF	TGTGCCAGCAGCCAAGGGGTAGCGGGGGGATGGAATGAGCAGTTCTTC
TRBJ2-6	.	TRBV18	.	CASSPTYSGANVLTF	TGTGCCAGCTCACCCACCTACTCTGGGGCCAACGTCCTGACTTTC
TRBJ2-5	TRBD1	TRBV7-3	.	CASSLVGLVGDGQGRRETQYF	TGTGCCAGCAGCTTAGTAGGGTTAGTGGGGGACGGACAGGGCCGTAGAGAGACCCAGTACTTC
TRBJ2-2	.	TRBV7-8	.	CASSHPRDQISYGELFF	TGTGCCAGCAGCCACCCCCGGGACCAAATATCGTATGGGGAGCTGTTTTTT
TRBJ2-3	.	TRBV6-6	once	CASSYGGDRTDTQYF	TGTGCCAGCAGTTACGGCGGGGACCGCACAGATACGCAGTATTTT
TRBJ2-3	.	TRBV7-3	.	CASSLQGPSTDTQYF	TGTGCCAGCAGCTTACAGGGCCCTAGCACAGATACGCAGTATTTT
TRBJ1-2	TRBD1	TRBV4-3	.	CASSWSRQGNGYTF	TGCGCCAGCAGTTGGTCCCGACAGGGGAATGGCTACACCTTT
TRBJ1-1	.	TRBV29-1	.	CSVHTGWGNTEAFF	TGCAGCGTTCATACAGGGTGGGGTAACACTGAAGCTTTCTTT
TRBJ2-7	.	TRBV6-1	.	CASRKEGEGSYEQYF	TGTGCCAGCAGGAAGGAGGGGGAGGGCTCCTACGAGCAGTACTTC
TRBJ2-1	TRBD2	TRBV4-2	.	CASSQEPSGRGRSYNEQFF	TGTGCCAGCAGCCAAGAACCTAGCGGGAGGGGTAGGTCCTACAATGAGCAGTTCTTC
TRBJ2-5	TRBD1	TRBV6-5	once	CASFARGMETQYF	TGTGCCAGCTTCGCCAGGGGGATGGAGACCCAGTACTTC